The present T cell receptor beta chain was sequenced within a study of cytomegalovirus exposure and HLA in healthy donors. Study findings and constraints: Cytomegalovirus status was reportedly diagnosed by the classifier with high sensitivity and specificity. Across donors, most TCRs were seen rarely, yet some public ones were widespread. It was about 180 TCR beta chains that were listed as cytomegalovirus-associated.

The donors were part of the validation cohort of 95 to 150 subjects. That cohort was separate from the first cohort, which comprised under 750 subjects. The CDR3 has 17 amino acids. V was shortened by 4 bases and J by 5 bases, with 24 bases between the two germline ends. Per the germline V gene, CDR1 is SGHRS and CDR2 is YFSETQ. Of note for this clone: Its antigen is not known.

Assay: immunoSEQ multiplex PCR; the TCRdb copy retains only in-frame clones and omits some. This table has approximately 190,000 clones, over 65% appearing once. The sequencing sample was made of PBMCs. The chain combines TRBV5-1 with TRBJ1-2; maybe TRBD1 (6 bases). This sequence originates from a young man in good health and CMV-seropositive. The CDR3 loop reads CASSQLGRGAPSYGYTF. The CDR3 nucleotides are TGCGCCAGCAGCCAATTGGGCAGGGGAGCGCCCTCTTATGGCTACACCTTC.